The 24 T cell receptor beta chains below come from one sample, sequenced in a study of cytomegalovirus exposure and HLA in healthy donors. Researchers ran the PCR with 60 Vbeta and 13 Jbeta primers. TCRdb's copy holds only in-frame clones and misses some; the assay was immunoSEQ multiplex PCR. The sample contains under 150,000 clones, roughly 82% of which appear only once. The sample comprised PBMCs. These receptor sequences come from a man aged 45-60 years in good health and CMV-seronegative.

Written as DNA, the CDR3 is TGCGCCAGCAGGACAGGGGATGATTCACCCCTCCACTTT. Protein: CASRTGDDSPLHF. The chain recombines TRBV5-1 with TRBJ1-6, with 8 bases fitting TRBD1. The CDR3 extends over 13 amino acids. J lost 8 bases, V lost 5 bases, and 3 bases had no gene match. Germline assignment: CDR1 SGHRS and CDR2 YFSETQ.

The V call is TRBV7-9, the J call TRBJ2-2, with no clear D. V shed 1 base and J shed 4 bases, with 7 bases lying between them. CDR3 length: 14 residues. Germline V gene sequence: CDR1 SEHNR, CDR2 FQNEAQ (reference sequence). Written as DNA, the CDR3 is TGTGCCAGCAGCTTAGTAGCTTCCACCGGGGAGCTGTTTTTT. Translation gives CASSLVASTGELFF.

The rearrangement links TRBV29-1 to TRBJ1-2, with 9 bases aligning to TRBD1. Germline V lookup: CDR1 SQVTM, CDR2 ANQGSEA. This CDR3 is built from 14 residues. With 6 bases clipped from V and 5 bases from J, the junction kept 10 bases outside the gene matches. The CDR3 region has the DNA TGCAGCGTGACCTCCGGGACAGGGTCATATGGCTACACCTTC. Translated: CSVTSGTGSYGYTF.

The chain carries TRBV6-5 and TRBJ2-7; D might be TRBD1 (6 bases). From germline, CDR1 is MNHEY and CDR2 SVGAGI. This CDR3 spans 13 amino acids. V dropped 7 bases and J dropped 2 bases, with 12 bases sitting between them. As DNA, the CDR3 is TGTGCCAGCACCGAACAGGGTACCTACGAGCAGTACTTC. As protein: CASTEQGTYEQYF.

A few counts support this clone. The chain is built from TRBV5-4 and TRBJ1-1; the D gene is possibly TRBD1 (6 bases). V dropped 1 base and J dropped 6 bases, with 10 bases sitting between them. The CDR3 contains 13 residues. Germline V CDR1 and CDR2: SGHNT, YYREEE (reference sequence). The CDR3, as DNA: TGTGCCAGCAGCTTGAGGGGGTTAGCTGAAGCTTTCTTT. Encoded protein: CASSLRGLAEAFF.

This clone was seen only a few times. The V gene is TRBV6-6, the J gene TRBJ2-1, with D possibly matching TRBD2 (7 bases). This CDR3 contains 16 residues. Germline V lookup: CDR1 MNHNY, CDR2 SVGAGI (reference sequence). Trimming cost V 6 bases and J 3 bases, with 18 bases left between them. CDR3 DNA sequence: TGTGCCAGCAGATCCCTTGGCGGGGGACACTACAATGAGCAGTTCTTC. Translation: CASRSLGGGHYNEQFF.

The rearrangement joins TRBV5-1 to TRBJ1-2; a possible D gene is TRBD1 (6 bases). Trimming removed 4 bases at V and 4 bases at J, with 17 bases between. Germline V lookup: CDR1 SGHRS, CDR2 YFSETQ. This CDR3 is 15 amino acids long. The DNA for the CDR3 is TGCGCCAGCAGCCCAGGGGCACAGGGCCCCTATGGCTACACCTTC. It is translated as CASSPGAQGPYGYTF. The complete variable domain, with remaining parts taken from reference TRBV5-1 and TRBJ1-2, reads KAGVTQTPRYLIKTRGQQVTLSCSPISGHRSVSWYQQTPGQGLQFLFEYFSETQRNKGNFPGRFSGRQFSNSRSEMNVSTLELGDSALYLCASSPGAQGPYGYTFGSGTRLTVV.

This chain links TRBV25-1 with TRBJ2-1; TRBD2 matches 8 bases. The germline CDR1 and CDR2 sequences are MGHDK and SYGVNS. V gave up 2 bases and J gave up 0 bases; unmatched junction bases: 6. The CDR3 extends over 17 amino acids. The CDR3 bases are TGTGCCAGCAGTGAAGGTGGCGGGGGGAGCTCCTACAATGAGCAGTTCTTC. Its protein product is CASSEGGGGSSYNEQFF.

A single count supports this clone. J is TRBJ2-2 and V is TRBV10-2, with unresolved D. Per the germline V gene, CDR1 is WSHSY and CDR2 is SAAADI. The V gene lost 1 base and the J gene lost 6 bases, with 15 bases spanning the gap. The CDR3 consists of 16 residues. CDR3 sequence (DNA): TGCGCCAGCAGTGAGTTGACTTTTTCGAGCGCCGGGGAGCTGTTTTTT. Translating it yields CASSELTFSSAGELFF.

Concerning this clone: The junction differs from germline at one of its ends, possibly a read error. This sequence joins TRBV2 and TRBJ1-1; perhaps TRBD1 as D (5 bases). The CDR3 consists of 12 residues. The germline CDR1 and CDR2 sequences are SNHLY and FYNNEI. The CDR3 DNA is TGTGCCAGCGGTGACAGTCCCACTGAAGCTTTCTTT. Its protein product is CASGDSPTEAFF.

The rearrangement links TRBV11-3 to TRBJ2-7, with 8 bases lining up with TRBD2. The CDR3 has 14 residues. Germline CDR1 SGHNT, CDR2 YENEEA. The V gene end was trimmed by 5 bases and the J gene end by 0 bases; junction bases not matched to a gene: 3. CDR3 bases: TGTGCCAGCAGCCTCCGGGGGGGCTCCTACGAGCAGTACTTC. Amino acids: CASSLRGGSYEQYF.

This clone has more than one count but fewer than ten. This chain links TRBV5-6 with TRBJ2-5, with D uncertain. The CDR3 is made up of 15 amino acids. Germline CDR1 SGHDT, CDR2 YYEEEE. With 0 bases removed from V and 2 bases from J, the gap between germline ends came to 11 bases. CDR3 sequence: CASSLDRIRQETQYF. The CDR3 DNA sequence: TGTGCCAGCAGCTTGGATCGCATCAGGCAAGAGACCCAGTACTTC.

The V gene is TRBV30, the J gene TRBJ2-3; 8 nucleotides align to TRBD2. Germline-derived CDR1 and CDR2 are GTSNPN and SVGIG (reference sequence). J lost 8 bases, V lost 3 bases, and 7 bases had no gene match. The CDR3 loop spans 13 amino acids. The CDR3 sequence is CAWRGLGEGTQYF. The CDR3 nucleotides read TGTGCCTGGAGGGGACTAGGAGAGGGTACGCAGTATTTT.

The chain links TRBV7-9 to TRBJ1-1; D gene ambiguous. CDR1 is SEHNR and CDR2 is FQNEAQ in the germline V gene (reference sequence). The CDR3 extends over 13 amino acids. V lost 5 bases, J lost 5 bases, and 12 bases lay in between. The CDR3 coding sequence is TGTGCCAGCAGCCAGTACCCGGAGACTGAAGCTTTCTTT. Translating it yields CASSQYPETEAFF.

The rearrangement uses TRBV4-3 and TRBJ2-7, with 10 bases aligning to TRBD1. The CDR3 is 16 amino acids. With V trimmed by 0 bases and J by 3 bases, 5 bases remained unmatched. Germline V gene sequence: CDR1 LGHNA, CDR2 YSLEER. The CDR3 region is CASSQDLGTGVYEQYF. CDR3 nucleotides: TGCGCCAGCAGCCAAGATCTTGGGACAGGGGTCTACGAGCAGTACTTC.

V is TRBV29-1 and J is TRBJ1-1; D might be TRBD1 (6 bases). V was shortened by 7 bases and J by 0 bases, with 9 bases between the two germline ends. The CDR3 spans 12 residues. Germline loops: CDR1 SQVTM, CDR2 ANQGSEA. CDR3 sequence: CSAGQLNTEAFF. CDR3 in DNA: TGCAGCGCCGGACAGCTGAACACTGAAGCTTTCTTT.

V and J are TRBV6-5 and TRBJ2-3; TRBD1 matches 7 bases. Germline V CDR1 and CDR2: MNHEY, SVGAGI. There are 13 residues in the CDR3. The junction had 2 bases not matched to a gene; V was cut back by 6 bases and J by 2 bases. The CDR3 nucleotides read TGTGCCAGCAGGGACAGGCCCACAGATACGCAGTATTTT. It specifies CASRDRPTDTQYF.

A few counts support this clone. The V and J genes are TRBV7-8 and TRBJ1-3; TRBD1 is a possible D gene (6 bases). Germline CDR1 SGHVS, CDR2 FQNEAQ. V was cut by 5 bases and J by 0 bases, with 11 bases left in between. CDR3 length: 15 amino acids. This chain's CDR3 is CASSPGDLSGNTIYF. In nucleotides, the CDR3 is TGTGCCAGCAGCCCAGGGGACCTCTCTGGAAACACCATATATTTT.

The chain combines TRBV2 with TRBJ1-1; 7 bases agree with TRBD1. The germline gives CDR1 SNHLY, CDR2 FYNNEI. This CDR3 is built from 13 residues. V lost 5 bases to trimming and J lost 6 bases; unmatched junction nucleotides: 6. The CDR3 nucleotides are TGTGCCAGCAGTTCGACAGGGTTCGCTGAAGCTTTCTTT. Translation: CASSSTGFAEAFF.

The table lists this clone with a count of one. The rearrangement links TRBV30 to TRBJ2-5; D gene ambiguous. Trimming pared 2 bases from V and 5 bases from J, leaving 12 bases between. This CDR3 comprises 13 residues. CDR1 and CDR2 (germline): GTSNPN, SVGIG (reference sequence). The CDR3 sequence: CAWSLGSSETQYF. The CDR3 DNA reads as TGTGCCTGGAGTTTGGGCAGTTCCGAGACCCAGTACTTC.

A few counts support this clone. CDR3 residues: CASSAGTVGTYGYTF. In DNA form, the CDR3 reads TGTGCCAGCAGTGCGGGGACAGTTGGAACCTATGGCTACACCTTC. The chain combines TRBV6-6 with TRBJ1-2, with 7 bases fitting TRBD1. The ends lost 5 bases at V and 4 bases at J; junction bases unmatched: 10. The germline gives CDR1 MNHNY, CDR2 SVGAGI (reference sequence). The CDR3 is 15 amino acids.

The CDR3 DNA sequence: TGCGCCAGCAGCCAAAGGACGGACAGGGGCGTCCGGAGAGACACCATATATTTT. Protein sequence: CASSQRTDRGVRRDTIYF. V gene TRBV4-1 combines with J gene TRBJ1-3; 9 bases agree with TRBD1. CDR1 is MGHRA, CDR2 YSYEKL, per germline. The J segment lost 8 bases and the V segment lost 2 bases, leaving 16 bases of the junction unmatched. CDR3 length equals 18 residues.

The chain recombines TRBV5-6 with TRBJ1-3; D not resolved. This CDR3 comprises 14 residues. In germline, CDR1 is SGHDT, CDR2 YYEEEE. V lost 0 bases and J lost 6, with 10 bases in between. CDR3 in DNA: TGTGCCAGCAGCTTGGGAGGGAATGAAAACACCATATATTTT. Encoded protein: CASSLGGNENTIYF.

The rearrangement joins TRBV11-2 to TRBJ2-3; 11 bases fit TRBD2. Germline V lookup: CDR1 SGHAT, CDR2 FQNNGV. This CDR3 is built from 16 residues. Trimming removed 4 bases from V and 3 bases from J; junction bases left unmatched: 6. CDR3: CASSSNSGGATDTQYF. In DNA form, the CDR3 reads TGTGCCAGCAGCTCCAATAGCGGGGGGGCGACAGATACGCAGTATTTT. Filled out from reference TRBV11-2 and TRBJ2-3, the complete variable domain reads EAGVAQSPRYKIIEKRQSVAFWCNPISGHATLYWYQQILGQGPKLLIQFQNNGVVDDSQLPKDRFSAERLKGVDSTLKIQPAKLEDSAVYLCASSSNSGGATDTQYFGPGTRLTVL.